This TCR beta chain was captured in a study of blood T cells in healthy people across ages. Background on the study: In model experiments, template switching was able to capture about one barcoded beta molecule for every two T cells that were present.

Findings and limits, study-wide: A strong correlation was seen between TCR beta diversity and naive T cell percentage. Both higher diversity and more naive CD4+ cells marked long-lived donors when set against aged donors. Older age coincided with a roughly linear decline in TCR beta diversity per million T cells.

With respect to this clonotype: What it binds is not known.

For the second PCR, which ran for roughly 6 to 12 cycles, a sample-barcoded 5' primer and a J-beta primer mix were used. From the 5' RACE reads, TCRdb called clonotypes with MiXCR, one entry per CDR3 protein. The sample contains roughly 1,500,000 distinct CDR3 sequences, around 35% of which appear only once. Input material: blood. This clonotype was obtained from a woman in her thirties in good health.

CDR3 region: CASISRGYEQYF. The CDR3 DNA follows: TGTGCCAGCATCAGTAGGGGCTACGAGCAGTACTTC. The rearrangement joins TRBV6-5 to TRBJ2-7, with D perhaps matching TRBD1 (5 bases). The CDR3 contains 12 residues. Germline CDR1 reads MNHEY; CDR2 reads SVGAGI. Trimming shortened V by 7 bases and J by 3 bases, and 10 bases separated the two germline ends.